Below are 8 T cell receptor beta chains sequenced from a single sample in a study of CD8 T cells in Susac syndrome (dated 2019 in TCRdb). Library preparation employed the immunoSEQ multiplex PCR assay. RNA was extracted using the RNeasy kit, and about 0.45 to 1 microgram was reverse transcribed with random hexamers. TCRdb ran its own pipeline on the public reads, namely fastp trimming at Q25 and MiXCR clone calling, and kept in-frame beta chains. Identical CDR3 protein sequences are pooled into one entry, listed with their most common genes and DNA. This sample lists about 120,000 distinct CDR3 sequences; just under 95% were detected once. The ten largest clones represent about 0.12% of the sample. Sequencing was performed on CD8+ T cells from PBMCs. The receptors were sampled from a human donor in good health.

This chain links TRBV2 with TRBJ2-3, with D unresolved. The CDR3 is 13 residues long. Trimming removed 7 bases from V and 1 base from J, with 9 bases in between. CDR1 is SNHLY and CDR2 is FYNNEI in the germline V gene. CDR3 loop: CASKSSGTDTQYF. CDR3 DNA sequence: TGTGCCAGCAAGAGTAGTGGCACAGATACGCAGTATTTT.

The chain couples TRBV7-9 to TRBJ2-7; TRBD1 agrees at 7 bases. The CDR3 contains 14 residues. The germline V gene encodes CDR1 SEHNR and CDR2 FQNEAQ (reference sequence). J gave up 4 bases and V 4 bases, and 7 bases lay outside the gene matches. Written as DNA, the CDR3 is TGTGCCAGCAGCTCGCAGGGGGTAGGGTACGAGCAGTACTTC. It encodes CASSSQGVGYEQYF.

The rearrangement uses TRBV18 and TRBJ1-2; D gene unclear. The CDR3 is made up of 16 amino acids. The V gene lost 2 bases and the J gene lost 0 bases, with 13 bases spanning the gap. CDR1 and CDR2 (germline): KGHSH, LQKENI. The CDR3 DNA follows: TGTGCCAGCTCACCAACGGGCCCCCGGGCTAACTATGGCTACACCTTC. Translating gives CASSPTGPRANYGYTF.

The chain joins TRBV7-7 to TRBJ2-3; 10 bases are shared with TRBD1. V lost 5 bases to trimming and J lost 5 bases; unmatched junction nucleotides: 7. Germline CDR1 and CDR2: SSHAT and FNYEAQ (reference sequence). There are 15 residues in the CDR3. For the CDR3, the DNA is TGTGCCAGCAGCCCATCCGGACAGGGGGGAGATACGCAGTATTTT. This gives the protein CASSPSGQGGDTQYF.

The CDR3 DNA sequence: TGTGCCAGCAGCCAAAGTGTAAGGGGCTACACCTTC. Translation: CASSQSVRGYTF. The chain employs TRBV14 and TRBJ1-2; D gene ambiguous. Trimming stripped 2 bases from V and 8 bases from J, with 9 bases between. CDR1 SGHDN and CDR2 FVKESK come from the germline V gene. This CDR3 region has 12 residues.

The chain is built from TRBV30 and TRBJ2-5; no clear D gene. Trimming cost V 2 bases and J 4 bases, with 17 bases left between them. Germline values: CDR1 GTSNPN, CDR2 SVGIG (reference sequence). The CDR3 covers 15 residues. The CDR3 protein is CAWSKPGRVVETQYF. The DNA for the CDR3 is TGTGCCTGGAGTAAGCCAGGACGGGTGGTAGAGACCCAGTACTTC. The whole variable domain, remainder taken from reference TRBV30 and TRBJ2-5, is SQTIHQWPATLVQPVGSPLSLECTVEGTSNPNLYWYRQAAGRGLQLLFYSVGIGQISSEVPQNLSASRPQDRQFILSSKKLLLSDSGFYLCAWSKPGRVVETQYFGPGTRLLVL.

The chain carries TRBV2 and TRBJ2-1; 7 bases fit TRBD2. The V gene end was trimmed by 4 bases and the J gene end by 0 bases; junction bases not matched to a gene: 3. CDR3 length equals 15 residues. Germline V gene lookup returns CDR1 SNHLY and CDR2 FYNNEI. The CDR3 nucleotides are TGTGCCAGCAGTGCGTTAGCGGGCTCCTACAATGAGCAGTTCTTC. Protein: CASSALAGSYNEQFF. Full variable domain (remainder filled in from reference TRBV2 and TRBJ2-1): EPEVTQTPSHQVTQMGQEVILRCVPISNHLYFYWYRQILGQKVEFLVSFYNNEISEKSEIFDDQFSVERPDGSNFTLKIRSTKLEDSAMYFCASSALAGSYNEQFFGPGTRLTVL.

V and J are TRBV6-5 and TRBJ1-2; D is perhaps TRBD1 (5 bases). Deletions cut 0 bases from V and 1 base from J, with 24 bases between. The CDR3 runs 20 residues. Germline loops: CDR1 MNHEY, CDR2 SVGAGI. CDR3 amino acids: CASSYSKSVSGGKGNYGYTF. CDR3 nucleotides: TGTGCCAGCAGTTACTCGAAATCTGTGAGCGGGGGAAAGGGTAACTATGGCTACACCTTC.